This T cell receptor beta chain was recorded in a study of blood T cell repertoires in COVID-19. CDR3 length: 14 amino acids. CDR1 is MNHEY, CDR2 SVGEGT, per germline. After removal of 2 bases from V and 4 bases from J, the junction contained 4 bases not matched to a gene. Measured with immunoSEQ multiplex PCR; TCRdb has only the in-frame clones, and not every one. Seen here are 150,000 to 200,000 clones, roughly 83% observed once, and the top ten hold around 8.4%. This sequence was found in an elderly woman with active or convalescent COVID-19. Sequenced input: peripheral blood. The chain couples TRBV6-2 or TRBV6-3 to TRBJ1-1, with TRBD1 matching over 7 bases. DNA for the CDR3: TGTGCCAGCAGTTACAGGGGGCTGCTCACTGAAGCTTTCTTT. Protein product: CASSYRGLLTEAFF.